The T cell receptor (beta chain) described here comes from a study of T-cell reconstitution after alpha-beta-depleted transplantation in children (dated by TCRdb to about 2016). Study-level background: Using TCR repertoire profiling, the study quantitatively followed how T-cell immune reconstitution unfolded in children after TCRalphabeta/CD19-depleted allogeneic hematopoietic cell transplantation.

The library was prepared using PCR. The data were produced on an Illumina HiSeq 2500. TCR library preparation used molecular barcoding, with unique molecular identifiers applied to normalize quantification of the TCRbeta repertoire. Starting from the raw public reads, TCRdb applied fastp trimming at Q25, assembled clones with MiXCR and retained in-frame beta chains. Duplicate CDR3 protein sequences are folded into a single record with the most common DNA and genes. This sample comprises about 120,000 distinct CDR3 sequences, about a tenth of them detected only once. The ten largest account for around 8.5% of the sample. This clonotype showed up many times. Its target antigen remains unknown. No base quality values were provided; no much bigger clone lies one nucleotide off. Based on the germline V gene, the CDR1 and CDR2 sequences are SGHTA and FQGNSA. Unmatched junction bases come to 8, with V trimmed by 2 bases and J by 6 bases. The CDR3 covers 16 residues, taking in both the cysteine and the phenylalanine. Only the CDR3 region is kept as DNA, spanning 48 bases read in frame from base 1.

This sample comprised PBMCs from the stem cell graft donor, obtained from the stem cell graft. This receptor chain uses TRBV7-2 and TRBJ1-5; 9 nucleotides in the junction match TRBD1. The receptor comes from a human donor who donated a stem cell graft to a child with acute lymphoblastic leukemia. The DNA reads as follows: TGTGCCAGCAGCTTAACAGGGGGCATTGGAATTCAGCCCCAGCATTTT. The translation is CASSLTGGIGIQPQHF.